This T cell receptor beta chain was found in a study of cytomegalovirus exposure and HLA in healthy donors. The PCR ran on 60 Vbeta and 13 Jbeta primers. The method was immunoSEQ multiplex PCR; TCRdb's version includes in-frame clones alone and lacks a portion of them. The profile shows 110,000 to 150,000 clones, 75% of them singletons. The sample holds one count of this clone. Its antigen remains unidentified. The CDR3 contains 17 residues. CDR1 is SGDLS, CDR2 YYNGEE, per germline. Trimming took 3 bases from V and 1 from J; bases not matched to a gene: 13. Study-wide findings and caveats: For most TCR sequences rarity was the rule, although some public TCRs occurred in many donors.

The chain has TRBV9 and TRBJ2-7; 7 bases fit TRBD1. This TCR came from a man between 25 and 39 years old in good health and CMV-seronegative. Input material: PBMCs. DNA for the CDR3: TGTGCCAGCAGCGAGCTATACCAGGGGGTTTGGTCCTACGAGCAGTACTTC. Its protein is CASSELYQGVWSYEQYF.